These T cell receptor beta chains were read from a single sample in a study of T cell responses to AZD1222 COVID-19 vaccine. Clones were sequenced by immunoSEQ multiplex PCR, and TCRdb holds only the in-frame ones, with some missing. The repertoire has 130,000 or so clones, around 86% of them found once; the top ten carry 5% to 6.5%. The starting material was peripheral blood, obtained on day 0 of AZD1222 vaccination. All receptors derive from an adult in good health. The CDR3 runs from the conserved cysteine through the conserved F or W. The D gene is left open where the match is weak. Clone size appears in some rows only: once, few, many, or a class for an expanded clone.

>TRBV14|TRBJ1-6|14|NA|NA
TGTGCCAGCAGCCAAGCTGGGGGTAGGTCACCCCTCCACTTT
CASSQAGGRSPLHF
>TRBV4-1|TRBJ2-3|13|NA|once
TGCGCCAGCGGGAGTCATAGCACAGATACGCAGTATTTT
CASGSHSTDTQYF
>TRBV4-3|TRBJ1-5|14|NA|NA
TGCGCCAGCAGCCAAGAGTCGGGGGATCAGCCCCAGCATTTT
CASSQESGDQPQHF
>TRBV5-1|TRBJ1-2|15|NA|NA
TGCGCCAGCAGCTTGGCGGGGACGGAGGTGAACGGCTACACCTTC
CASSLAGTEVNGYTF
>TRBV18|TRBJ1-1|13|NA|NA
TGTGCCAGCTCATCTAAAAGGGGATTTGAAGCTTTCTTT
CASSSKRGFEAFF
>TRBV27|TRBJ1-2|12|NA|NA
TGTGCCAGCAGTTTGCAGGGGTCTGGCTACACCTTC
CASSLQGSGYTF
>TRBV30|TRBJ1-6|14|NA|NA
TGTGCCTGGAAGATGGCCGCGGGAAATTCACCCCTCCACTTT
CAWKMAAGNSPLHF
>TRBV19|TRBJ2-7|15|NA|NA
TGTGCCAGTAGCGAACGGAACGGGGGGCCCTACGAGCAGTACTTC
CASSERNGGPYEQYF
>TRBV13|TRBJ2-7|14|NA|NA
TGTGCCAGCAGCTTAGGGGGAGCCTCCTACGAGCAGTACTTC
CASSLGGASYEQYF
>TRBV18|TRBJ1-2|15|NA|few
TGTGCCAGCTCACCACCGGACAACCGCAACTATGGCTACACCTTC
CASSPPDNRNYGYTF
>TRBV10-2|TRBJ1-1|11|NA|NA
TGCGCCAGCAGGACAGACACTGAAGCTTTCTTT
CASRTDTEAFF
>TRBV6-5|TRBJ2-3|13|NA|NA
TGTGCCAGCAGTTACATACTAGACACGGCGCAGTATTTT
CASSYILDTAQYF
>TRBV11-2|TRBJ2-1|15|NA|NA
TGTGCCAGCAGCTCAGGACGGGGGTCCTACAATGAGCAGTTCTTC
CASSSGRGSYNEQFF
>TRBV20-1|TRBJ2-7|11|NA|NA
TGCAGTGCTAGCCAGTTATACGAGCAGTACTTC
CSASQLYEQYF
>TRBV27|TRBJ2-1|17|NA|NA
TGTGCCAGCAGGTTGATGTACAGGGCTAAAATACACAATGAGCAGTTCTTC
CASRLMYRAKIHNEQFF
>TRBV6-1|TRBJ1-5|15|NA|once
TGTGCCAGCAGTGAAGCGGAACTGTACAATCAGCCCCAGCATTTT
CASSEAELYNQPQHF
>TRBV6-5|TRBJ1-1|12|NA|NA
TGTGCCAGCAGATATGGGGTCTCTGAAGCTTTCTTT
CASRYGVSEAFF
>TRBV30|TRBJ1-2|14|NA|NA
TGTGCCTGGAGTGTACACCCCGGGAACTATGGCTACACCTTC
CAWSVHPGNYGYTF
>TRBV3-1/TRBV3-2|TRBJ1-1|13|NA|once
TGTGCCAGCATCTCTCCCGGGGGCGCCGAAGCTTTCTTT
CASISPGGAEAFF
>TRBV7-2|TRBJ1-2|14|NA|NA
TGTGCCAGCAGCTTAGGCCAGGTTGACTATGGCTACACCTTC
CASSLGQVDYGYTF
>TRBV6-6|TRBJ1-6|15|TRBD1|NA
TGTGCCAGCAGTCCCGCCGTAGGACAGGGATCACCCCTCCACTTT
CASSPAVGQGSPLHF
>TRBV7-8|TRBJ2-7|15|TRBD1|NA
TGTGCCAGCAGCCCGGTCGACAGGGGTCACGACGAGCAGTACTTC
CASSPVDRGHDEQYF
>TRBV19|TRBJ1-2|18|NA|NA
TGTGCCAGTAGTATAGATTCCACTTACTCAACAGGGTACTATGGCTACACCTTC
CASSIDSTYSTGYYGYTF
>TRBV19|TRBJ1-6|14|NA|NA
TGTGCCAGTAATGGGGGGCCCTATAATTCACCCCTCCACTTT
CASNGGPYNSPLHF
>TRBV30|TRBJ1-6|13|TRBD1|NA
TGTGCCTGGAGTGTACCAGGGGGTTCACCCCTCCACTTT
CAWSVPGGSPLHF
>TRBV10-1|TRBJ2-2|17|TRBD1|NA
TGCGCCAGCAGTGAGCTACAGGGGGCTCTTTTTGCCGGGGAGCTGTTTTTT
CASSELQGALFAGELFF
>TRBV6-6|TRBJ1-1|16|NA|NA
TGTGCCAGCAGCATGACAGGACCCAGTTCGGGCACTGAAGCTTTCTTT
CASSMTGPSSGTEAFF
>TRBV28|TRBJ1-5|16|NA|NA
TGTGCCAGCAGTTTAGGAGGGTTGAATTGGGATCAGCCCCAGCATTTT
CASSLGGLNWDQPQHF
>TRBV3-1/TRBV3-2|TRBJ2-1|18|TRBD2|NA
TGTGCCAGCAGCCAAGATAGGGATTGGCGGGGGACGAAAAATGAGCAGTTCTTC
CASSQDRDWRGTKNEQFF
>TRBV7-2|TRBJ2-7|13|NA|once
TGTGCCAGCAGCTTAGGGGGACCCCGCGAGCAGTACTTC
CASSLGGPREQYF